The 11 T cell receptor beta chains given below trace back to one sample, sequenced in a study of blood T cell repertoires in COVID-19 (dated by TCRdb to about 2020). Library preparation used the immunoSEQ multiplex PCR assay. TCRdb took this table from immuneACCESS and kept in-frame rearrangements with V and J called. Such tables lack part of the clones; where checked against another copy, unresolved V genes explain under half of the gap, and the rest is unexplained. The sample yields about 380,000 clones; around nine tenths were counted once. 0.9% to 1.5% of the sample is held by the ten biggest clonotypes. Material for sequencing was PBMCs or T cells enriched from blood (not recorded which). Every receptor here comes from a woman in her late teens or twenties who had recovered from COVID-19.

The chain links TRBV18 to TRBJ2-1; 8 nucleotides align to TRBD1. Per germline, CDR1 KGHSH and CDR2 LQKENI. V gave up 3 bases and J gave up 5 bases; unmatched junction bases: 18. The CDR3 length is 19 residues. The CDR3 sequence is CASSPDRTGRVPTNNEQFF. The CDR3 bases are TGTGCCAGCTCACCGGACAGGACAGGGAGAGTTCCAACCAACAATGAGCAGTTCTTC.

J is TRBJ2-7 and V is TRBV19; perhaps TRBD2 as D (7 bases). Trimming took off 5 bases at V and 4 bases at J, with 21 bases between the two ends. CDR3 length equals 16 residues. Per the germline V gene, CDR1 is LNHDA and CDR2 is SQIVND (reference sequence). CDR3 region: CASSSYPTGGHYEQYF. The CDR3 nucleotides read TGTGCCAGTAGTTCCTACCCCACGGGGGGCCATTACGAGCAGTACTTC.

The chain's CDR3 is CASSTGGGEKLFF. The CDR3 DNA sequence: TGTGCCAGCAGCACAGGGGGTGGGGAAAAACTGTTTTTT. The gene calls are TRBV6-4 and TRBJ1-4, with 8 bases identical to TRBD1. Germline loops: CDR1 MRHNA, CDR2 SNTAGT. V dropped 6 bases and J dropped 8; count of bases not matched to a gene: 5. The CDR3 is 13 residues long.

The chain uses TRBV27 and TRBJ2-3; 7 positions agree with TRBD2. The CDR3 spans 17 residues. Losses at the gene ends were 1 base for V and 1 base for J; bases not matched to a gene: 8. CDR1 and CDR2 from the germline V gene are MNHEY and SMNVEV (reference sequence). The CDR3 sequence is CASSLWSGGEGTDTQYF. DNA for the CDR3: TGTGCCAGCAGTTTATGGTCGGGGGGAGAGGGCACAGATACGCAGTATTTT.

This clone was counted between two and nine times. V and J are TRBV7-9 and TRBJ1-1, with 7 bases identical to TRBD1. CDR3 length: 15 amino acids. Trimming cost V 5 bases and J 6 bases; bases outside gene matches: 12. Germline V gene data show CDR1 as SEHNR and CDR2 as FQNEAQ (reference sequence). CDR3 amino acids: CASSQLLLDRAEAFF. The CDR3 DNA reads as TGTGCCAGCAGCCAACTACTACTAGACAGGGCTGAAGCTTTCTTT.

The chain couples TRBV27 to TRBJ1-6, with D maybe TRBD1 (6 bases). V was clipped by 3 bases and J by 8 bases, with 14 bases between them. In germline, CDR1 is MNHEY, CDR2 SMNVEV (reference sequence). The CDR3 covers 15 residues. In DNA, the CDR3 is TGTGCCAGCAGTTTCTTCCAACCAGGGGATTCACCCCTCCACTTT. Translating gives CASSFFQPGDSPLHF.

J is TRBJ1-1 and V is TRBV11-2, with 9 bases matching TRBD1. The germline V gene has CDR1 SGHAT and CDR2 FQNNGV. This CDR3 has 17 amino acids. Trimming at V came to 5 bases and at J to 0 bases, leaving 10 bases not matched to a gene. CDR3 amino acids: CASSPRTGAELNTEAFF. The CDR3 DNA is TGTGCCAGCAGCCCACGGACAGGGGCGGAGTTGAACACTGAAGCTTTCTTT. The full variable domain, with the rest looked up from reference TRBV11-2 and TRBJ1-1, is EAGVAQSPRYKIIEKRQSVAFWCNPISGHATLYWYQQILGQGPKLLIQFQNNGVVDDSQLPKDRFSAERLKGVDSTLKIQPAKLEDSAVYLCASSPRTGAELNTEAFFGQGTRLTVV.

The CDR3 is CASSEGTGANEQFF. The DNA of the CDR3 is TGTGCCAGCAGTGAGGGGACAGGGGCCAATGAGCAGTTCTTC. The chain joins TRBV6-1 to TRBJ2-1, with 10 positions matching TRBD1. Germline V gene sequence: CDR1 MNHNS, CDR2 SASEGT. Trimming removed 3 bases from V and 6 bases from J; junction bases left unmatched: 2. The CDR3 consists of 14 residues.

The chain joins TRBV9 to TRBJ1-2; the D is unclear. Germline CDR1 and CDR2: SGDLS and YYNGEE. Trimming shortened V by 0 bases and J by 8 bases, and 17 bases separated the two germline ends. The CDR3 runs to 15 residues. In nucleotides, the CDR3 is TGTGCCAGCAGCGTAGGGGGAGGGAGTACCGAAGGCTACACCTTC. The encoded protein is CASSVGGGSTEGYTF.

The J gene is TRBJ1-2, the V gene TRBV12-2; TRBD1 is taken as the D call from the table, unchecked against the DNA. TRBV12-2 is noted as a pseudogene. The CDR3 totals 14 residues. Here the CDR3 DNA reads TGTGCAAGTCGCTCAAAATACATGCCCTGGGGCTACACCTTC. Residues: CASRSKYMPWGYTF.

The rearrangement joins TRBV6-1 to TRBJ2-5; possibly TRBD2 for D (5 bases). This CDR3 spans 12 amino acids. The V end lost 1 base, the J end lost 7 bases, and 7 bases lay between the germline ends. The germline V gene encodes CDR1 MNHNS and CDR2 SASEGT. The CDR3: CASSEVGGTQYF. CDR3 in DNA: TGTGCCAGCAGTGAAGTTGGAGGGACCCAGTACTTC.